The present entry profiles one T cell receptor (beta chain) with its context. Its antigen is undetermined. Assay: immunoSEQ multiplex PCR; the TCRdb copy retains only in-frame clones and omits some. In the table there are about 45,000 clones, roughly 80% of which are singletons. The time point was: peripheral blood 6 weeks after treatment start. All patients handed over anywhere from 1 to 8 samples, pretreatment and on-treatment. The data originate from a study of PD-L1 blockade in urothelial cancer. Study overall: The patients first took atezolizumab in about 2014, receiving 1,200 mg intravenously every 3 weeks. The patients had undergone anywhere from 0 to 3 prior chemotherapy regimens. Findings and caveats of the study: Lower than median blood TCR clonality before treatment predicted better survival.

CDR1 and CDR2 (germline): SNHLY, FYNNEI. The V gene end was trimmed by 6 bases and the J gene end by 8 bases; junction bases not matched to a gene: 7. The CDR3 has 14 amino acids. This clonotype was sampled from a man in his 60s with urothelial cancer. Sequencing was performed on PBMCs, taken around atezolizumab (anti-PD-L1) treatment. The V call is TRBV2, the J call TRBJ1-4; 9 bases fit TRBD1. CDR3 sequence reads: CASRVTGGGEKLFF. Written as DNA, the CDR3 is TGTGCCAGCAGGGTTACAGGGGGCGGCGAAAAACTGTTTTTT.